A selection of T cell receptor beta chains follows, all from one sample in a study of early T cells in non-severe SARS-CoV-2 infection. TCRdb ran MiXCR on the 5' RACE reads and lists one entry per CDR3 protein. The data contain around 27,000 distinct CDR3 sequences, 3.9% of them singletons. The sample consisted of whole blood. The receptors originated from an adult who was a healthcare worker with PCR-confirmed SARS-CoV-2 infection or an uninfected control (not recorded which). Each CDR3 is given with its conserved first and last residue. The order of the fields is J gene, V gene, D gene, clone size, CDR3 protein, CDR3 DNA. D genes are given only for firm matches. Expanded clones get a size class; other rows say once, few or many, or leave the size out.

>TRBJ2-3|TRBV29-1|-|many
CSVGTDTQYF
TGCAGCGTTGGCACAGATACGCAGTATTTT
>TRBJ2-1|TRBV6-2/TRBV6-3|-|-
CASSYREWRRDEQFF
TGTGCCAGCAGTTACCGTGAGTGGCGTCGGGATGAGCAGTTCTTC
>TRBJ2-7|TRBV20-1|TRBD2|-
CSARDPPSGYEQYF
TGCAGTGCTAGAGATCCGCCTAGCGGCTACGAGCAGTACTTC
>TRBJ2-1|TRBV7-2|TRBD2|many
CASSSRGGSYNEQFF
TGTGCCAGCAGCTCGCGGGGGGGATCCTACAATGAGCAGTTCTTC
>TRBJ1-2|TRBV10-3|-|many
CAISGSPDGGYTF
TGTGCCATCAGTGGGTCTCCCGATGGCGGCTACACCTTC
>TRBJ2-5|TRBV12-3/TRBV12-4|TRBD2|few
CASSYLAGETQYF
TGTGCCAGCAGTTATCTAGCGGGCGAGACCCAGTACTTC
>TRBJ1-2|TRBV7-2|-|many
CASSPNRQGPYGYTF
TGTGCCAGCAGCCCCAATCGTCAGGGCCCTTACGGCTACACCTTC
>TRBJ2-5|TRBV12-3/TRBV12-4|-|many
CASSSSRDGETQYF
TGTGCCAGCAGTTCTAGCAGGGATGGAGAGACCCAGTACTTC
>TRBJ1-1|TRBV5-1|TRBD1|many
CASSWRQGNTEAFF
TGCGCCAGCAGCTGGAGACAGGGGAACACTGAAGCTTTCTTT
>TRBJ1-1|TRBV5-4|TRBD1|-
CASSSGQALLNTEAFF
TGTGCCAGCAGCTCCGGACAGGCACTTTTGAACACTGAAGCTTTCTTT
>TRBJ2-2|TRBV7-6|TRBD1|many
CASSPNSGGTGELFF
TGTGCCAGCAGCCCCAATTCAGGGGGCACCGGGGAGCTGTTTTTT
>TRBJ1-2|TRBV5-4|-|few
CASRDAWNYGYTF
TGTGCCAGCAGGGACGCATGGAACTATGGCTACACCTTC
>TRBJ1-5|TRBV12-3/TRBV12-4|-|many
CAILGGAGQPQHF
TGTGCCATCCTGGGGGGGGCCGGGCAGCCCCAGCATTTT
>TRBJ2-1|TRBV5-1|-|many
CASSLRPSSYNEQFF
TGCGCCAGCAGCTTAAGGCCGAGCTCCTACAATGAGCAGTTCTTC
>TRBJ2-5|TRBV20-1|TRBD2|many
CSARTGFTSGQETQYF
TGCAGTGCCCGGACCGGATTTACTAGCGGACAAGAGACCCAGTACTTC
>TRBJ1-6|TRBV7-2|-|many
CASSLEFGVSPLHF
TGTGCCAGCAGCTTAGAGTTCGGGGTCTCACCCCTCCACTTT
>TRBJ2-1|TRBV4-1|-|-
CASSSPGRNYEQFF
TGCGCCAGCAGTTCTCCCGGCCGGAATTATGAGCAGTTCTTC
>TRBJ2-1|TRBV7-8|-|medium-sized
CASSHFTGLIYNEQFF
TGTGCCAGCAGCCATTTCACAGGTCTAATATACAATGAGCAGTTCTTC
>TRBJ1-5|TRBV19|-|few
CASSFGADQPQHF
TGTGCCAGTAGTTTTGGGGCCGACCAGCCCCAGCATTTT
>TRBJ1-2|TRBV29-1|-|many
CSVGRGGGYGYTF
TGCAGCGTTGGGCGGGGGGGTGGCTATGGCTACACCTTC
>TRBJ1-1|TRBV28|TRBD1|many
CASSLSTGGWTEAFF
TGTGCCAGCAGTTTGTCTACAGGGGGCTGGACTGAAGCTTTCTTT
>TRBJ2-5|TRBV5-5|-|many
CASSLAPSDQETQYF
TGTGCCAGCAGCTTGGCCCCGTCAGACCAAGAGACCCAGTACTTC
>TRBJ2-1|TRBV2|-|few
CASSEASSYNEQFF
TGTGCCAGCAGTGAGGCTAGCAGCTACAATGAGCAGTTCTTC
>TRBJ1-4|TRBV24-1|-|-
CATSDRRGGEKLFF
TGTGCCACCAGTGACCGCCGGGGAGGTGAAAAACTGTTTTTT
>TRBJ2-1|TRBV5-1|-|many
CASSPDGTGSYNEQFF
TGCGCCAGCAGCCCGGACGGGACCGGCTCCTACAATGAGCAGTTCTTC
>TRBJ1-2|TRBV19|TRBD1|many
CASSSPGQGASGYTF
TGTGCCAGTAGTTCGCCGGGACAGGGGGCAAGTGGCTACACCTTC
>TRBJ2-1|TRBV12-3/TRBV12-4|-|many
CASSNPGRIYNEQFF
TGTGCCAGCAGTAATCCGGGGCGGATCTACAATGAGCAGTTCTTC
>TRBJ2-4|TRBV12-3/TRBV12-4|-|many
CASSFGKGTKNIQYF
TGTGCCAGCAGTTTCGGGAAGGGGACCAAAAACATTCAGTACTTC
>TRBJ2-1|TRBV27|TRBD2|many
CASSPYSGNHYNEQFF
TGTGCCAGCAGTCCTTATAGCGGGAATCACTACAATGAGCAGTTCTTC
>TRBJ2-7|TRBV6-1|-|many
CASARELSYEQYF
TGTGCCAGCGCCCGGGAACTCTCCTACGAGCAGTACTTC
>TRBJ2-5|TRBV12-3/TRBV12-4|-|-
CASTQPGSQETQYF
TGTGCCAGCACCCAGCCCGGGAGCCAAGAGACCCAGTACTTC
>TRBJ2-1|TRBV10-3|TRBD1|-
CAIRTAGTGGTEQFF
TGTGCCATCAGGACAGCCGGGACAGGGGGTACTGAGCAGTTCTTC
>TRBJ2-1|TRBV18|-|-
CASSSGPNNEQFF
TGTGCCAGCTCATCGGGCCCTAACAATGAGCAGTTCTTC
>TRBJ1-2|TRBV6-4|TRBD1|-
CANSLGQGYGHTF
TGTGCCAACAGCCTGGGACAGGGCTATGGCCACACCTTC
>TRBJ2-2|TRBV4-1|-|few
CASSRRAESGLPGPTGELFF
TGCGCCAGCAGCCGGAGAGCTGAATCGGGACTTCCAGGGCCCACCGGGGAGCTGTTTTTT
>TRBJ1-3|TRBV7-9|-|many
CASSVTDSGNTIYF
TGTGCCAGCAGCGTTACAGACTCTGGAAACACCATATATTTT
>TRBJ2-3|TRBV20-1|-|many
CSASSPSASTDTQYF
TGCAGTGCTAGCTCGCCTAGCGCGAGCACAGATACGCAGTATTTT
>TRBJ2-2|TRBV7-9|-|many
CASSRDINWWISNTGELFF
TGTGCCAGCAGTAGAGACATTAACTGGTGGATCTCGAACACCGGGGAGCTGTTTTTT
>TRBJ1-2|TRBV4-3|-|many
CASSQDRGADGYTF
TGCGCCAGCAGCCAAGATCGGGGGGCGGATGGCTACACCTTC
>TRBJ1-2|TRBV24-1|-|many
CATSAGTLYGYTF
TGTGCCACCAGTGCAGGGACCTTATATGGCTACACCTTC
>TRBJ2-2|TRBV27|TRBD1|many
CASSLGTGAGELFF
TGTGCCAGCAGTTTAGGGACAGGGGCCGGGGAGCTGTTTTTT
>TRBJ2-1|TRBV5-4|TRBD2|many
CASSTFGLAENYNEQFF
TGTGCCAGCAGCACCTTCGGACTAGCGGAAAACTACAATGAGCAGTTCTTC
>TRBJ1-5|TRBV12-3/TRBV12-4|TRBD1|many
CASSSYGTVDQPQHF
TGTGCCAGCAGTTCATACGGGACAGTTGATCAGCCCCAGCATTTT
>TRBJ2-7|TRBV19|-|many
CASSPARSRYEQYF
TGTGCCAGTAGTCCCGCCCGGTCTCGCTACGAGCAGTACTTC
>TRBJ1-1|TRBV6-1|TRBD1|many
CASSPERGLEAFF
TGTGCCAGCAGCCCGGAAAGGGGGCTAGAAGCTTTCTTT
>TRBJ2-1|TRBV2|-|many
CASTPERVGYNEQFF
TGTGCCAGCACCCCAGAGAGAGTGGGGTACAATGAGCAGTTCTTC
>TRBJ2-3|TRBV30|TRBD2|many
CAWSLAGGQDTQYF
TGTGCCTGGAGTCTAGCGGGGGGGCAAGATACGCAGTATTTT
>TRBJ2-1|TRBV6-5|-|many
CASRVGLSYNEQFF
TGTGCCAGCCGGGTAGGCCTGTCCTACAATGAGCAGTTCTTC
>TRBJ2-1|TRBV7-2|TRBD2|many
CASSLVGLAGSNEQFF
TGTGCCAGCAGCTTAGTGGGACTAGCGGGATCTAATGAGCAGTTCTTC